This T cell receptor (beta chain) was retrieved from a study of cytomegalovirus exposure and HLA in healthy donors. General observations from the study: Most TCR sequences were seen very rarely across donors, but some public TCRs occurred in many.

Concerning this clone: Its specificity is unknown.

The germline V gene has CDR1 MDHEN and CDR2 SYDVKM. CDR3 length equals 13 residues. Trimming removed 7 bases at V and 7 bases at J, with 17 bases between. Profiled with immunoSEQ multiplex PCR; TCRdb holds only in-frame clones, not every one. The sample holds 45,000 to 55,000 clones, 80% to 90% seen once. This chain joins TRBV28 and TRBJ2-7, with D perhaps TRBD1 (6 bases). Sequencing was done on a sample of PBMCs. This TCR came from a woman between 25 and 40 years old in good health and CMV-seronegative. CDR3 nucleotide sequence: TGTGCCAGCACTTCGGACAGTACCGCGGAGCAGTACTTC. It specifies CASTSDSTAEQYF. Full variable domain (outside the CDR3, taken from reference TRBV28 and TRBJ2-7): DVKVTQSSRYLVKRTGEKVFLECVQDMDHENMFWYRQDPGLGLRLIYFSYDVKMKEKGDIPEGYSVSREKKERFSLILESASTNQTSMYLCASTSDSTAEQYFGPGTRLTVT.